This T cell receptor beta chain is from a study of blood T cell repertoires in COVID-19. Study information: The analysed material was cDNA or gDNA that came from T cells, B-cell-depleted T cells, or PBMCs.

J gave up 2 bases and V 1 base, and 4 bases lay outside the gene matches. The CDR3 sequence is 16 residues long. Germline V gives CDR1 WSHSY, CDR2 SAAADI. Sequenced by immunoSEQ multiplex PCR; TCRdb stores in-frame clones only, minus some. The sample lists some 66,000 clones; roughly nine tenths were seen once. Material: peripheral blood. This chain joins TRBV10-2 and TRBJ2-3, with 9 bases identical to TRBD1. The sequence came from a human donor in a cohort sampled during active COVID-19. The CDR3 DNA reads TGCGCCAGCAGTGAGTGGGGACAGGGAGTCACAGATACGCAGTATTTT. It translates to CASSEWGQGVTDTQYF.